This TCR beta chain was found in a study of OX40 agonist ivuxolimab in advanced cancers. Whole-study context: Administration of intravenous ivuxolimab to patients occurred every 2 weeks at 0.01 to 10 mg/kg. Patients undergoing dose escalation presented with hepatocellular carcinoma, melanoma, renal cell or head and neck cancer. Whole-study findings and limits: Average numbers of expanded clones were greater in CD8+ T cells than in CD4+.

This CDR3 is built from 14 residues. CDR1 SGHRS and CDR2 YFSETQ come from the germline V gene. V was pared by 0 bases and J by 6 bases, with 6 bases of the junction left unmatched. The sample holds a few counts of this clone. Its target is not known. The data were produced by immunoSEQ multiplex PCR, yet TCRdb's version contains in-frame clones alone and is incomplete. The sample carries about 37,000 clones, more than 75% recorded once. The TCR was taken from an adult with an advanced solid tumor such as melanoma, head and neck, liver or kidney cancer. The gene calls are TRBV5-1 and TRBJ2-7, with 7 positions matching TRBD1. The source material was CD4+ or CD8+ T cells sorted from blood, sampled in a trial of the OX40 agonist ivuxolimab. The chain's CDR3 is CASSLEGAIREQYF. CDR3 DNA sequence: TGCGCCAGCAGCTTGGAGGGGGCCATACGCGAGCAGTACTTC.